This T cell receptor beta chain stems from a study of T cell changes during pregnancy in multiple sclerosis. CDR3 size: 17 residues. The germline V gene has CDR1 SGHVS and CDR2 FQNEAQ. V was clipped by 5 bases and J by 0 bases, with 16 bases between them. Clones were read by immunoSEQ multiplex PCR, and TCRdb kept only the in-frame ones, dropping some. Of about 56,000 clones listed, approximately 87% are singletons. The V call is TRBV7-8, the J call TRBJ2-2; D call uncertain. The specimen was peripheral blood from another person, used as feeder cells. The receptor comes from a human donor whose cells served as feeder cells for cultures in a pregnancy study. The CDR3 spells CASSTPSIGPNTGELFF. CDR3 DNA: TGTGCCAGCAGCACTCCATCTATCGGCCCGAACACCGGGGAGCTGTTTTTT.